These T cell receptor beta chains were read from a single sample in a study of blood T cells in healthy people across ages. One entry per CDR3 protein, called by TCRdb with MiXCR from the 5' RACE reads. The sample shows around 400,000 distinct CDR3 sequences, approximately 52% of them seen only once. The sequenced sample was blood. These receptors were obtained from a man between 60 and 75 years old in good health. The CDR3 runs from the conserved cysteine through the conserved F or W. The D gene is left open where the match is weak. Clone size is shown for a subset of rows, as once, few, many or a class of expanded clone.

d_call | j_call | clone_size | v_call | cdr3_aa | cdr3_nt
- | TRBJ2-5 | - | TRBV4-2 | CASSQELRFQETQYF | TGTGCCAGCAGCCAAGAGCTCCGTTTCCAAGAGACCCAGTACTTC
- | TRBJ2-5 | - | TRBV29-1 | CSVAGAQETQYF | TGCAGCGTCGCGGGGGCGCAGGAGACCCAGTACTTC
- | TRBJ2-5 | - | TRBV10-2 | CASRASDLGTQYF | TGCGCCAGCAGGGCTTCGGACCTTGGGACCCAGTACTTC
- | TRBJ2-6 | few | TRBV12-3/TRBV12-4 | CASSLGHGGNVLTF | TGTGCCAGCAGTTTAGGGCACGGTGGCAACGTTCTGACTTTC
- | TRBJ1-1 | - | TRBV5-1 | CASSASLFAADTEAFF | TGCGCCAGCAGCGCGTCTTTATTTGCCGCGGACACTGAAGCTTTCTTT
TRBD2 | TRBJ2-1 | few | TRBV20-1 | CSATTSGRGVEAFLGQFF | TGCAGTGCTACGACTAGCGGGAGAGGAGTTGAGGCCTTCCTGGGGCAGTTCTTC
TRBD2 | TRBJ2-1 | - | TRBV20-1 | CSALVLRGGRADIYNEQFF | TGCAGTGCTCTAGTCCTGAGGGGCGGGAGGGCCGATATATACAATGAGCAGTTCTTC
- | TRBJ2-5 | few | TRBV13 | CASSPGPISGQYF | TGTGCCAGCAGCCCCGGACCCATATCCGGGCAGTACTTC
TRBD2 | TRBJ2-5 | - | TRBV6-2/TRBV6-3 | CASSSGGDQETQYF | TGTGCCAGCAGTTCCGGGGGGGACCAAGAGACCCAGTACTTC
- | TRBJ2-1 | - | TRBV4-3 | CASSQDTAPSSYNEQFF | TGCGCCAGCAGCCAAGATACGGCTCCCAGCTCCTACAATGAGCAGTTCTTC
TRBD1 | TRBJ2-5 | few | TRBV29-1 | CSVKDRGSIETQYF | TGCAGCGTTAAAGACAGGGGGTCTATCGAGACCCAGTACTTC
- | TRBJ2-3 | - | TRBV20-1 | CSARDAVRGLVVDTQYF | TGCAGTGCTAGAGACGCGGTCCGGGGGCTAGTGGTAGATACGCAGTATTTT
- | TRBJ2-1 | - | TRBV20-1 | CSARLQTASYNEQFF | TGCAGTGCTAGACTTCAAACGGCCTCCTACAATGAGCAGTTCTTC
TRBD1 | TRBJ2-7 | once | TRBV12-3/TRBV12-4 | CASSLAGYRGYEQYF | TGTGCCAGCAGTTTAGCGGGATACAGGGGCTACGAGCAGTACTTC
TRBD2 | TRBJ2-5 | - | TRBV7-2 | CASSLYSSGRTYEQYF | TGTGCCAGCAGCTTATACTCTAGCGGGAGGACCTATGAGCAGTACTTC
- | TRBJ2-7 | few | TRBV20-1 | CSARDPWATSNEQYF | TGCAGTGCTAGAGACCCCTGGGCCACCTCCAACGAGCAGTACTTC
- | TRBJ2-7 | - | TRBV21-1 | CASSNPPASGKAYEQYF | TGTGCCAGCAGCAATCCCCCTGCTAGCGGGAAGGCCTACGAGCAGTACTTC
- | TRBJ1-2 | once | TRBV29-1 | CSAEDAYGYTF | TGCAGCGCTGAGGACGCCTATGGCTACACCTTC
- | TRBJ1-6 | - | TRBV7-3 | CASSPGRRNSPLHF | TGTGCCAGCAGCCCAGGACGGAGAAATTCACCCCTCCACTTT
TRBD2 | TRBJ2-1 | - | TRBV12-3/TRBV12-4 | CASSSAGAPGNEQFF | TGTGCCAGCAGTTCGGCGGGAGCCCCCGGGAATGAGCAGTTCTTC
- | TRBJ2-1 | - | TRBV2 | CASSGSRDYNEQFF | TGTGCCAGCAGTGGGTCTCGGGACTACAATGAGCAGTTCTTC
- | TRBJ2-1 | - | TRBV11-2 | CASSLVGQRLGEQFF | TGTGCCAGCAGCTTAGTGGGGCAGAGGTTGGGTGAGCAGTTCTTC
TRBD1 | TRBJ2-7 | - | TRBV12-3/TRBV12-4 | CASRPLDRGAPHEQYF | TGTGCCAGCAGACCTCTGGACAGGGGTGCTCCCCACGAGCAGTACTTC
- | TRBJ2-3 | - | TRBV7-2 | CASSLATGTDTQYF | TGTGCCAGCAGCTTAGCTACCGGCACAGATACGCAGTATTTT
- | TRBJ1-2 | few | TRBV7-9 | CASRAEGSGYTF | TGTGCCAGCAGGGCTGAGGGGAGTGGCTACACCTTC
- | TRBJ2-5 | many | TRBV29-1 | CSAEVGRETQYF | TGCAGCGCTGAGGTGGGGAGGGAGACCCAGTACTTC
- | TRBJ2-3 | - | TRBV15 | CATSRDLTPDTQYF | TGTGCCACCAGCAGAGATTTGACCCCAGATACGCAGTATTTT
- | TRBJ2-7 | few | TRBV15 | CATSSRTGVTYEQYF | TGTGCCACCAGCAGCAGGACGGGAGTTACTTACGAGCAGTACTTC
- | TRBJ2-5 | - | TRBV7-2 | CASSPRVGAIQETQYF | TGTGCCAGCAGCCCCCGTGTCGGGGCCATACAAGAGACCCAGTACTTC
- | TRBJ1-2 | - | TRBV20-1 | CSANRPGPTSYGYTF | TGCAGTGCTAACCGTCCGGGCCCTACCTCGTATGGCTACACCTTC
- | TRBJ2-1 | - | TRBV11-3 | CASSRRPALKSADAYNEQFF | TGTGCCAGCAGCCGTCGGCCGGCACTCAAATCTGCGGACGCCTACAATGAGCAGTTCTTC
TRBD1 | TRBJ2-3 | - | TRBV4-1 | CASSQAPIRGLTDTQYF | TGCGCCAGCAGCCAAGCCCCCATCAGGGGGCTTACAGATACGCAGTATTTT
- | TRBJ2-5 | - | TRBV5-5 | CASSLAPTELETQYF | TGTGCCAGCAGCTTGGCCCCTACAGAGTTGGAGACCCAGTACTTC
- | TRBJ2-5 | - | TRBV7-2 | CASSPRQGGETQYF | TGTGCCAGCAGCCCTCGGCAGGGTGGAGAGACCCAGTACTTC
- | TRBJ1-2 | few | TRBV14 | CASSRGLPLSGYTF | TGTGCCAGCAGCCGAGGGCTCCCACTATCTGGCTACACCTTC
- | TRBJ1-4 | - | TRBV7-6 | CASSLNGAMGEKLFF | TGTGCCAGCAGCCTCAACGGGGCAATGGGGGAAAAACTGTTTTTT
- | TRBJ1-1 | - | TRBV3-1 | CASSHTDRNTEAFF | TGTGCCAGCAGCCATACGGACAGGAACACTGAAGCTTTCTTT
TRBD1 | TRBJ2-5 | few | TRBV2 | CASSWTGGGETQYF | TGTGCCAGCAGCTGGACAGGGGGCGGGGAGACCCAGTACTTC
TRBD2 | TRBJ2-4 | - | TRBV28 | CASTGTSGSLAKNIQYF | TGTGCCAGCACGGGGACTAGCGGGAGCCTAGCCAAAAACATTCAGTACTTC
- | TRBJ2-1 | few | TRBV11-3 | CASSLMDRGNEQFF | TGTGCCAGCAGCTTAATGGACCGCGGCAATGAGCAGTTCTTC